This is a list of T cell receptor beta chains from one sample in a study of identical twins. TCRdb re-analysed the 5' RACE reads in MiXCR, keeping a single row per CDR3 protein. The sample shows some 760,000 distinct CDR3 sequences, approximately 18% of them seen only once. The sample was also reused in another study, on T cells expressing NK-cell markers.

Sequenced input: PBMCs. These receptors all come from a woman younger than 35 in good health. Each CDR3 is given without its conserved first and last residue. Fields, in order: J gene, V gene, CDR3 protein.

>TRBJ2-3|TRBV7-3
ASSQLAGGVDTQY
>TRBJ1-2|TRBV5-1
ASSLLVDRVGYT
>TRBJ1-5|TRBV12-3/TRBV12-4
ASRLQGFNQPQH
>TRBJ1-1|TRBV19
ASSPSTARGTEAF
>TRBJ1-1|TRBV7-2
ASSHRRGQAF
>TRBJ2-3|TRBV20-1
SARRPGLGTDTQY
>TRBJ2-2|TRBV25-1
ASMVTGGPGELF
>TRBJ1-1|TRBV29-1
SVDFAHRPMGTEAF
>TRBJ2-1|TRBV30
AWSVGLADGNEQF
>TRBJ1-2|TRBV3-1
ASSQDRQGRYGYT
>TRBJ2-1|TRBV12-3/TRBV12-4
ASSGSGVYYNEQF
>TRBJ1-3|TRBV7-6
ASSFAGSGNTIY
>TRBJ2-3|TRBV6-4
ASSPGGPSTDTQY
>TRBJ2-3|TRBV7-6
ASSWKQGPDTQY
>TRBJ2-5|TRBV5-1
ASSSFLGQEETQY
>TRBJ2-1|TRBV7-2
ASSRGTSSYNEQF
>TRBJ2-2|TRBV27
ASSRFNANTGELF
>TRBJ2-7|TRBV29-1
SVVLDYSVGEQY
>TRBJ2-2|TRBV6-5
ASSYGIRSGELF
>TRBJ2-3|TRBV12-3/TRBV12-4
ASSQAGSTDTQY
>TRBJ2-7|TRBV20-1
SAIGSGRSYEQY
>TRBJ2-1|TRBV6-2/TRBV6-3
ASSVTAIYNEQF
>TRBJ2-3|TRBV15
ATSRTGGDTDTQY
>TRBJ1-6|TRBV6-1
ASSPKDTTNSPLH
>TRBJ1-2|TRBV6-1
ASSLGTGGNSYGYT
>TRBJ1-5|TRBV2
ASSEDRDYSNQPQH